This T cell receptor (beta chain) is drawn from a study of T cells expressing NK-cell markers. Overall study context: Within the sequenced cohort of eight donors, seven exhibited HCMV seropositivity and one was seronegative.

Overall study results and limits: Four donors showed these clonotypes also leading the CD3+CD56-NKG2C+ fraction. Each of roughly six donors carried dominant NKG2C+ clonotypes accounting for roughly 1.0-7.5% of CD8+ T cells.

Details on this clonotype: The antigen is unknown.

For TCR beta, cDNA was produced by 5'RACE template switching with UMIs. Reanalyzing the 5' RACE reads, TCRdb keeps one entry per CDR3 protein, without DNA. This sample lists a few hundred thousand distinct CDR3 sequences; its ten largest clones have 4% to 6.5%. Sequenced: blood T cells: a sorted CD56 or NKG2C T cell subset, CD4+ or CD8+ T cells, or bulk PBMC T cells (not recorded which). This sequence was found in a man aged 18 to 69 in good health.

CDR3 residues: CASSLGTDKNIQYF. The J gene is TRBJ2-4, the V gene TRBV7-2. This CDR3 spans 14 amino acids. The germline gives CDR1 SGHTA, CDR2 FQGNSA.